This T cell receptor (beta chain) derives from a study of metastatic and nonmetastatic thyroid tumors. In the study overall: Repertoires from malignant and benign thyroid patients were compared across blood and tumor or nodule tissue. Findings and limits, study-wide: According to reports, the diversity of TCR beta was significantly higher in malignant thyroid tumors than in benign nodules, and this held in both blood and tumor samples.

There were no patients who had received any treatment before thyroid surgery. A word on this clone: The antigen is not known.

Per the study methods: To classify distant metastasis in papillary thyroid cancer, a model was built from CDR3 differences across clinicopathological groups. With MiXCR, TCRdb reprocessed the PCR reads. TCRdb, rather than the study authors, made the V and J calls. The table shows more than 40,000 clones, with about 16% occurring only once. The germline gives CDR1 MNHEY, CDR2 SVGEGT. The CDR3 consists of 20 residues. V lost 6 bases to trimming and J lost 4 bases; unmatched junction nucleotides: 20. Sequencing input: blood. This TCR derives from a female donor with papillary thyroid cancer or a benign thyroid nodule (not recorded which). Some clones in this sample may be carry-over from other donors' samples. V is TRBV6-2 or TRBV6-3 and J is TRBJ2-2, with TRBD1 matching over 10 bases. CDR3 bases: TGTGCCAGCAGATACCCGGACAGGGGGATCCCTCAGGGGGGCACCGGGGAGCTGTTTTTT. Protein: CASRYPDRGIPQGGTGELFF.